This entry concerns a single T cell receptor (beta chain). The clone's antigen remains unknown. Base-call qualities are not available, and no considerably larger clone is one nucleotide away. The CDR3 regions of human TCRbeta chains were subjected to immunosequencing. In the original analysis: TCRs in the repertoires were matched against a reference library of SARS-CoV-2-specific TCRs that had been generated with the MIRA antigen-specificity platform. Breadth meant the fraction of unique TCRs that were SARS-CoV-2-associated, whereas depth meant the fraction of total T cells that were SARS-CoV-2-associated. Using the MIRA data, every spike-specific TCR was mapped to the spike region that the TCR reacted to and assigned to either a CD4 or a CD8 class. Log10-transformed breadth and depth values were compared by one-way ANOVA with Sidak's multiple comparisons tests. In its TCRdb copy, this immuneACCESS table keeps in-frame sequences only and misses some clones. Where compared with another copy, unresolved V genes explain less than half of these, and the others have no known cause. V and J calls plus clone size are reproduced from that table; the DNA served to infer D and trimming. The table for this sample lists 110,000 to 150,000 clones; over 75% of them were counted only once. The leading ten clones occupy about 4.4% of the sample.

The record originates from a study of T cell responses to AZD1222 COVID-19 vaccine (dated by TCRdb to about 2021). About the investigation overall: AZD1222 recipients given second doses at about 4 weeks or at about 12 weeks were pooled, since spike-specific TCR depth and breadth were not found to differ between the two schedules. A total of about 250 trial participants underwent TCR sequencing, of whom roughly 210 had received two doses of AZD1222 and roughly 26 had received two doses of the MenACWY control vaccine. Trial participants were enrolled into age subgroups of 18-55, 56-69 and 70-plus years, which contained 148, 28 and 57 TCR-sequenced participants, respectively.

The time point label, as the study defines it: baseline before first vaccination. Samples from vaccinated people were obtained from the UK trials COV001 and COV002, which included a single-blind randomized controlled phase 2/3 trial of AZD1222 (ChAdOx1 nCoV-19) in healthy adults. For TCRbeta chain sequencing, PBMC samples from trial participants were taken at day 0 and at day 28 after the second dose. Taken from cysteine to phenylalanine, the CDR3 has 15 residues. The entry retains the CDR3 DNA only, 45 bases that are in frame from base 1. Trimming removed 0 bases from V and 4 bases from J, leaving 10 bases between the germline ends. CDR1 is given as LNHNV and CDR2 as YYDKDF, both from the germline V gene (reference sequence). The investigation overall reported the following: Vaccine-associated CD4 TCRs spanned the whole spike protein, with dominant responses in regions 160-218 and 743-854. Only five or six AZD1222 recipients were SARS-CoV-2 seropositive at baseline, limiting conclusions about previously exposed vaccinees. Nearly half of unique spike-specific TCRs reportedly recognized epitopes outside regions mutated in the B.1.351 and B.1.1.7 variants. The 56-69-year group was small, and its depth increase did not reach significance, likely because of low power. Because no day 14 peak-response samples were available, the repertoires could be characterized only after the peak T cell response. Participants were mostly white British and included more females than males, and it was suggested by the authors that clonal diversity may have been underestimated. Spike-specific TCR breadth and depth rose significantly after two AZD1222 doses compared with day 0 and with MenACWY recipients.

Sequenced here: peripheral blood, sampled on day 0 of AZD1222 vaccination. The chain is assembled from TRBV15 and TRBJ1-5; a tentative D match to TRBD1 spans 5 bases. The source of this sequence is an adult in good health. The DNA reads as follows: TGTGCCACCAGCAGAGATGGGGGATGGAATCAGCCCCAGCATTTT. This sequence encodes CATSRDGGWNQPQHF.